The 27 T cell receptor beta chains below were found in one sample sequenced in a study of blood T cell repertoires in COVID-19. Data came from immunoSEQ multiplex PCR; TCRdb stores just in-frame clones and leaves some out. The sample shows 110,000 or so clones, more than 80% of them seen only once. The specimen was peripheral blood. The receptors shown here come from a woman aged 40 to 55 with acute or convalescent COVID-19.

The chain uses TRBV4-1 and TRBJ1-5, with TRBD1 matching over 9 bases. There are 16 residues in the CDR3. Germline V lookup: CDR1 MGHRA, CDR2 YSYEKL. J gave up 4 bases and V 3 bases, and 7 bases lay outside the gene matches. This CDR3 reads CASSQESGQGNQPQHF. The DNA for the CDR3 is TGCGCCAGCAGCCAGGAAAGTGGACAGGGGAATCAGCCCCAGCATTTT.

J is TRBJ2-3 and V is TRBV24-1, with 7 nucleotides matching TRBD1. The CDR3 is 14 amino acids. After removal of 6 bases from V and 2 bases from J, the junction contained 4 bases not matched to a gene. From germline, CDR1 is KGHDR and CDR2 SFDVKD. The CDR3 DNA reads as TGTGCCACCAGTACGGGACAGCTCACAGATACGCAGTATTTT. This codes for CATSTGQLTDTQYF.

This rearrangement joins TRBV30 to TRBJ1-4; D uncertain. V was pared by 0 bases and J by 8 bases, with 10 bases between. The germline V gene encodes CDR1 GTSNPN and CDR2 SVGIG (reference sequence). The CDR3 is made up of 13 amino acids. CDR3 amino acids: CAWSVEVKEKLFF. The CDR3 DNA reads as TGTGCCTGGAGTGTGGAGGTTAAAGAAAAACTGTTTTTT.

V gene TRBV7-2 combines with J gene TRBJ2-5; no reliable D call. The CDR3 sequence is 14 residues long. Germline CDR1 is SGHTA and CDR2 is FQGNSA. V dropped 1 base and J dropped 2 bases, with 8 bases sitting between them. CDR3 coding DNA: TGTGCCAGCAGCTTAGAAAGCTCACAAGAGACCCAGTACTTC. This sequence encodes CASSLESSQETQYF.

Only a few counts were recorded for this clone. The rearrangement links TRBV7-9 to TRBJ1-5, with D unresolved. This CDR3 contains 14 residues. With 5 bases removed from V and 0 bases from J, the gap between germline ends came to 8 bases. Germline V CDR1 and CDR2: SEHNR, FQNEAQ (reference sequence). This chain's CDR3 is CASSVRDSNQPQHF. CDR3 coding DNA: TGTGCCAGCAGCGTCCGGGATAGCAATCAGCCCCAGCATTTT.

The V call is TRBV18, the J call TRBJ1-6, with 7 bases aligning to TRBD1. With 3 bases clipped from V and 3 bases from J, the junction kept 2 bases outside the gene matches. Germline V CDR1 and CDR2: KGHSH, LQKENI. The CDR3 loop spans 15 amino acids. CDR3 coding DNA: TGTGCCAGCTCACCGACAGGGTACTATAATTCACCCCTCCACTTT. Translated, it gives CASSPTGYYNSPLHF. The whole variable domain, remainder taken from reference TRBV18 and TRBJ1-6, is NAGVMQNPRHLVRRRGQEARLRCSPMKGHSHVYWYRQLPEEGLKFMVYLQKENIIDESGMPKERFSAEFPKEGPSILRIQQVVRGDSAAYFCASSPTGYYNSPLHFGNGTRLTVT.

The rearrangement joins TRBV27 to TRBJ1-3, with 12 bases lining up with TRBD1. Unmatched junction bases numbered 4, after V lost 6 bases and J lost 4 bases. The V gene's germline CDR1 is MNHEY and CDR2 SMNVEV (reference sequence). The CDR3 sequence is 15 residues long. The CDR3 reads CASREGQGAGNTIYF. CDR3 in DNA: TGTGCCAGCAGGGAGGGACAGGGGGCCGGAAACACCATATATTTT.

This clone has a single count. This chain connects TRBV14 to TRBJ1-2; D call uncertain. The CDR3 is 13 amino acids. Deletions cut 3 bases from V and 8 bases from J, with 13 bases between. Germline assignment: CDR1 SGHDN and CDR2 FVKESK. CDR3 sequence (DNA): TGTGCCAGCAGCCATGTCCCCGCGGCGGGCTACACCTTC. Translating gives CASSHVPAAGYTF.

The chain uses TRBV7-9 and TRBJ1-1; 8 nucleotides align to TRBD1. V was pared by 4 bases and J by 3 bases, with 7 bases of the junction left unmatched. CDR1 and CDR2 from the germline V gene are SEHNR and FQNEAQ (reference sequence). The CDR3 is made up of 15 amino acids. Here the CDR3 reads CASSYLQGVDTEAFF. The CDR3 region has the DNA TGTGCCAGCAGCTACTTACAGGGGGTGGACACTGAAGCTTTCTTT. Full variable domain (remainder filled in from reference TRBV7-9 and TRBJ1-1): DTGVSQNPRHKITKRGQNVTFRCDPISEHNRLYWYRQTLGQGPEFLTYFQNEAQLEKSRLLSDRFSAERPKGSFSTLEIQRTEQGDSAMYLCASSYLQGVDTEAFFGQGTRLTVV.

This chain links TRBV30 with TRBJ1-2; D is ambiguous. This CDR3 region has 11 residues. Per germline, CDR1 GTSNPN and CDR2 SVGIG (reference sequence). V was shortened by 7 bases and J by 5 bases, with 11 bases between the two germline ends. DNA for the CDR3: TGTGCCTTGATCGTTAGATATGGCTACACCTTC. This encodes CALIVRYGYTF.

This clone was recorded a few times. The chain employs TRBV20-1 and TRBJ1-3; D is unresolved. Germline V gene sequence: CDR1 DFQATT, CDR2 SNEGSKA (reference sequence). V dropped 3 bases and J dropped 1 base, with 13 bases sitting between them. The CDR3 extends over 15 amino acids. Here the CDR3 DNA reads TGCAGTGCTAGTTCGGGGTACTTATCTGGAAACACCATATATTTT. Residues: CSASSGYLSGNTIYF.

This clone was detected only once. The chain carries TRBV4-3 and TRBJ1-2, with D possibly TRBD1 on 6 matching bases. Trimming cost V 4 bases and J 2 bases, with 8 bases left between them. The CDR3 has 13 amino acids. Per germline, CDR1 LGHNA and CDR2 YSLEER. The CDR3 coding sequence is TGCGCCAGCAGCCGCACAGGGAACTATGGCTACACCTTC. As protein: CASSRTGNYGYTF.

J is TRBJ1-1 and V is TRBV25-1; D ambiguous. From germline, CDR1 is MGHDK and CDR2 SYGVNS. V was shortened by 6 bases and J by 11 bases, with 13 bases between the two germline ends. This CDR3 contains 11 residues. Here the CDR3 DNA reads TGTGCCAGCAGGGGCGGACGGGATGCTTTCTTT. Its protein is CASRGGRDAFF.

V gene TRBV21-1 combines with J gene TRBJ1-1. TRBV21-1 is a documented pseudogene. The CDR3 length is 23 residues. CDR3 in DNA: TGTGCCAGCAGCAAAAACCCGCAGAAGGGGGGGGGTGAGACATCCGAGGCGAAAAAGGGAACTTTCTTT. This codes for CASSKNPQKGGGETSEAKKGTFF.

This chain connects TRBV2 to TRBJ1-3; D is ambiguous. This CDR3 is 13 amino acids long. The germline V gene encodes CDR1 SNHLY and CDR2 FYNNEI. V gave up 4 bases and J gave up 7 bases, with 11 bases separating them. The CDR3, as DNA: TGTGCCAGCAGTGTTTTTCGGACTAACACCATATATTTT. It translates to CASSVFRTNTIYF.

The V call is TRBV7-2, the J call TRBJ2-3; 8 nucleotides align to TRBD2. The CDR3 spans 16 residues. The V gene end was trimmed by 0 bases and the J gene end by 4 bases; junction bases not matched to a gene: 6. Germline CDR1 reads SGHTA; CDR2 reads FQGNSA. CDR3 sequence: CASSLAVGLVPDTQYF. The CDR3 coding sequence is TGTGCCAGCAGCTTAGCCGTGGGACTAGTTCCAGATACGCAGTATTTT.

This chain joins TRBV5-1 and TRBJ1-3, with unresolved D. The V end lost 0 bases, the J end lost 4 bases, and 8 bases lay between the germline ends. The CDR3 sequence is 14 residues long. Germline V gene lookup returns CDR1 SGHRS and CDR2 YFSETQ. CDR3 in DNA: TGCGCCAGCAGCTTGGCGGGATACGGAAACACCATATATTTT. It codes for CASSLAGYGNTIYF.

The V call is TRBV5-1, the J call TRBJ1-5, with D possibly matching TRBD1 (5 bases). This CDR3 has 16 residues. V was trimmed by 1 base and J by 2 bases, leaving 13 bases between them. CDR1 and CDR2 (germline): SGHRS, YFSETQ. CDR3 nucleotide sequence: TGCGCCAGCAGCTTGAGTCCAGGGAATGGCAATCAGCCCCAGCATTTT. Its protein product is CASSLSPGNGNQPQHF. The variable domain in full, with the rest retrieved from reference TRBV5-1 and TRBJ1-5, is KAGVTQTPRYLIKTRGQQVTLSCSPISGHRSVSWYQQTPGQGLQFLFEYFSETQRNKGNFPGRFSGRQFSNSRSEMNVSTLELGDSALYLCASSLSPGNGNQPQHFGDGTRLSIL.

V and J are TRBV7-2 and TRBJ1-1; 7 bases agree with TRBD1. Trimming removed 3 bases from V and 6 bases from J; junction bases left unmatched: 7. The CDR3 consists of 14 residues. The germline V gene has CDR1 SGHTA and CDR2 FQGNSA. Written as DNA, the CDR3 is TGTGCCAGCAGCTTGGACCCGACAGGGCCTGAAGCTTTCTTT. Translated, it gives CASSLDPTGPEAFF.

This chain joins TRBV10-3 and TRBJ2-3; TRBD2 agrees at 14 bases. CDR1 is ENHRY and CDR2 is SYGVKD in the germline V gene. The CDR3 contains 18 residues. V was clipped by 0 bases and J by 3 bases; unmatched bases: 5. For the CDR3, the DNA is TGTGCCATCAGTGAGTCGATGACTAGCGGGGGGGCAACAGATACGCAGTATTTT. Encoded protein: CAISESMTSGGATDTQYF.

The gene calls are TRBV11-3 and TRBJ2-7; 8 nucleotides align to TRBD1. Germline values: CDR1 SGHNT, CDR2 YENEEA. The CDR3 consists of 15 residues. The V segment lost 5 bases and the J segment 6 bases; nucleotides outside the gene matches: 12. The DNA of the CDR3 is TGTGCCAGCAGCCCGGACCGACAGGGGTTCGGCGAGCAGTACTTC. Its translation is CASSPDRQGFGEQYF.

The rearrangement joins TRBV27 to TRBJ1-2; 11 bases agree with TRBD1. The trim removed 5 bases at V and 4 bases at J, leaving 6 bases unmatched. This CDR3 is built from 15 residues. In germline, CDR1 is MNHEY, CDR2 SMNVEV (reference sequence). CDR3 protein: CASSPRDRGAYGYTF. In DNA, the CDR3 is TGTGCCAGCAGTCCCCGGGACAGGGGGGCCTATGGCTACACCTTC.

This clone occurred a few times. Other DNA sequences in this sample translate to the same CDR3. The chain has TRBV5-1 and TRBJ1-4, with D tentatively TRBD1 (6 bases). Trimming stripped 0 bases from V and 8 bases from J, with 11 bases between. CDR1 SGHRS and CDR2 YFSETQ come from the germline V gene. This CDR3 spans 14 amino acids. The CDR3 loop reads CASSLEQGGEKLFF. CDR3 DNA: TGCGCCAGCAGCTTGGAACAGGGAGGGGAAAAACTGTTTTTT.

The gene calls are TRBV5-8 and TRBJ2-2; 11 bases line up with TRBD2. This CDR3 contains 15 residues. With V trimmed by 4 bases and J by 4 bases, 3 bases remained unmatched. Germline CDR1 reads SGHTS; CDR2 reads YDEGEE. The CDR3 nucleotides read TGTGCCAGCAGCAAGACTAGCGGGGCCACCGGGGAGCTGTTTTTT. Translation: CASSKTSGATGELFF.

The J gene is TRBJ1-3, the V gene TRBV5-1; D is ambiguous. V was trimmed by 5 bases and J by 3 bases, leaving 12 bases between them. CDR1 and CDR2 from the germline V gene are SGHRS and YFSETQ. This CDR3 has 14 residues. The CDR3 region has the DNA TGCGCCAGCAGTTCGGGTGTTCGTGGAAACACCATATATTTT. Protein: CASSSGVRGNTIYF.

This chain connects TRBV18 to TRBJ1-4, with D possibly TRBD1 on 5 matching bases. Per germline, CDR1 KGHSH and CDR2 LQKENI. The CDR3 sequence is 16 residues long. Trimming shortened V by 3 bases and J by 7 bases, and 18 bases separated the two germline ends. The DNA of the CDR3 is TGTGCCAGCTCACCGGTCAGCCTTCGGGGGTCTGAAAAACTGTTTTTT. Translating it yields CASSPVSLRGSEKLFF.

The sample holds a few counts of this clone. This chain links TRBV7-2 with TRBJ1-6; 7 bases fit TRBD1. This CDR3 is built from 16 residues. Unmatched junction bases numbered 13, after V lost 5 bases and J lost 9 bases. Germline values: CDR1 SGHTA, CDR2 FQGNSA. Written as DNA, the CDR3 is TGTGCCAGCAGCGCAGGGGGAACCGGGCTAGGTTCACCCCTCCACTTT. Its translation: CASSAGGTGLGSPLHF. Filled out from reference TRBV7-2 and TRBJ1-6, the complete variable domain reads GAGVSQSPSNKVTEKGKDVELRCDPISGHTALYWYRQSLGQGLEFLIYFQGNSAPDKSGLPSDRFSAERTGGSVSTLTIQRTQQEDSAVYLCASSAGGTGLGSPLHFGNGTRLTVT.